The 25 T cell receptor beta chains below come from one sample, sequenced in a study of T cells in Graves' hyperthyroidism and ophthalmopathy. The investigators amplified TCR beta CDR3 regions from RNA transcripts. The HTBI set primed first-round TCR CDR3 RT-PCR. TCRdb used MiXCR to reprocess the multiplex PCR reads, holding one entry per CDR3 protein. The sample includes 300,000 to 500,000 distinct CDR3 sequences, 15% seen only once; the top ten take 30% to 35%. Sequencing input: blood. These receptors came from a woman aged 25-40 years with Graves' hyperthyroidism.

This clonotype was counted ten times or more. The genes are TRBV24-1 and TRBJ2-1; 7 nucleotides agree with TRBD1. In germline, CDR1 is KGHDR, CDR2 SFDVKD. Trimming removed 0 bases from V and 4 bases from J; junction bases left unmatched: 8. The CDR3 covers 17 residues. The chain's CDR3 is CATSDLSPGTAYNEQFF. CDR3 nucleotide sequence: TGTGCCACCAGTGATTTGAGCCCCGGGACAGCATACAATGAGCAGTTCTTC.

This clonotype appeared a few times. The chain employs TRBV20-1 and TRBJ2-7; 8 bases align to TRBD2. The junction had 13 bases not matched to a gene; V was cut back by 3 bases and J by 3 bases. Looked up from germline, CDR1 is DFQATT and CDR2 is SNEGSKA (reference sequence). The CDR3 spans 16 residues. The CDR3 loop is CSASPMREEVFYEQYF. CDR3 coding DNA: TGCAGTGCTAGCCCGATGCGGGAGGAGGTTTTCTACGAGCAGTACTTC.

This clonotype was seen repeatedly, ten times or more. In nucleotides, the CDR3 is TGTGCCAGCAGCCGTGGGACGGTAGGCACTGAAGCTTTCTTT. It yields the protein CASSRGTVGTEAFF. This chain connects TRBV9 to TRBJ1-1, with a tentative D call TRBD1 (5 bases). Germline V CDR1 and CDR2: SGDLS, YYNGEE. Trimming stripped 4 bases from V and 4 bases from J, with 14 bases between. The length of the CDR3 is 14 residues.

The CDR3 here is CASSWTGGVTEAFF. The CDR3 DNA reads TGTGCCAGCAGCTGGACAGGGGGGGTCACTGAAGCTTTCTTT. The chain couples TRBV5-5 to TRBJ1-1; 10 nucleotides agree with TRBD1. CDR1 and CDR2 from the germline V gene are SGHKS and YYEKEE (reference sequence). J gave up 4 bases and V 3 bases, and 3 bases lay outside the gene matches. CDR3 length equals 14 residues.

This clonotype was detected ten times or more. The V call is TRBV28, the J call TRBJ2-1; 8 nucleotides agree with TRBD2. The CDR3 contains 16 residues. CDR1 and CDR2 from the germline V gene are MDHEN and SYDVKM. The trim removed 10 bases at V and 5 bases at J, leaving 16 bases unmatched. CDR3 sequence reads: CATHQGLAGVNNEQFF. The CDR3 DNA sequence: TGTGCCACCCATCAGGGCCTAGCGGGCGTCAACAATGAGCAGTTCTTC.

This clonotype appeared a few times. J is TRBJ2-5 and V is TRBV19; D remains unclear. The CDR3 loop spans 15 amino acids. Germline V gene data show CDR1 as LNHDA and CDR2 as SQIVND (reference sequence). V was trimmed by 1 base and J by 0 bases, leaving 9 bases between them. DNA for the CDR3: TGTGCCAGTAGTATAGGTCCCAGATACCAAGAGACCCAGTACTTC. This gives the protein CASSIGPRYQETQYF.

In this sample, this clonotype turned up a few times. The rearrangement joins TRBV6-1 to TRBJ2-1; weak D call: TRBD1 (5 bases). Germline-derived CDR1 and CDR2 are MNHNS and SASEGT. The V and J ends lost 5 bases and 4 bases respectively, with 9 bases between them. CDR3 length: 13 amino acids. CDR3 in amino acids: CASSRTFYNEQFF. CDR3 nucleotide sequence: TGTGCCAGCAGTCGGACATTTTACAATGAGCAGTTCTTC.

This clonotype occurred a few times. The CDR3 is CASSTTSGSPDTQYF. The DNA for the CDR3 is TGTGCCAGCAGCACAACTAGCGGGAGTCCAGATACGCAGTATTTT. V gene TRBV7-3 combines with J gene TRBJ2-3; 11 bases are a match to TRBD2. Germline CDR1 is SGHTA and CDR2 is FQGTGA. The J segment lost 4 bases and the V segment lost 5 bases, leaving 5 bases of the junction unmatched. This CDR3 spans 15 amino acids.

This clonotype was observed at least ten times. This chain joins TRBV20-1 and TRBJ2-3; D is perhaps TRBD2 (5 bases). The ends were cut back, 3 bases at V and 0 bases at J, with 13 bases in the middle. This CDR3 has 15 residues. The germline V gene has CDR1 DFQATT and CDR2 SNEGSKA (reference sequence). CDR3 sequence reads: CSASWGATSTDTQYF. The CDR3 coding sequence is TGCAGTGCTAGCTGGGGAGCCACCAGCACAGATACGCAGTATTTT.

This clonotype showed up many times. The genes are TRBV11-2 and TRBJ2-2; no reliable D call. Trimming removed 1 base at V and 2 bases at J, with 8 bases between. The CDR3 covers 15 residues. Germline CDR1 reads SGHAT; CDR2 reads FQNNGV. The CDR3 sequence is CASSLGLTNTGELFF. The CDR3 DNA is TGTGCCAGCAGCTTAGGCCTAACTAACACCGGGGAGCTGTTTTTT.

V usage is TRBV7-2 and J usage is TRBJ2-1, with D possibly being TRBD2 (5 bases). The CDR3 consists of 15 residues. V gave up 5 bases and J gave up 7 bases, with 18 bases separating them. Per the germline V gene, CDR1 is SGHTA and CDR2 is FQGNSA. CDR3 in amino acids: CASSVRTGLGNEQFF. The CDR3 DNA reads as TGTGCCAGCAGCGTTAGGACGGGGTTGGGTAATGAGCAGTTCTTC.

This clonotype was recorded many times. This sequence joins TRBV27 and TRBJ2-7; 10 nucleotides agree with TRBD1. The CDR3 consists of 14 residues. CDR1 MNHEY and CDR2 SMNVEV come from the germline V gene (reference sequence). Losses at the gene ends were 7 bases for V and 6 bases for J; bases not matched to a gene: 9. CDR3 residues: CASKRQGALVEQYF. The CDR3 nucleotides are TGTGCCAGCAAAAGACAGGGGGCGCTTGTCGAGCAGTACTTC.

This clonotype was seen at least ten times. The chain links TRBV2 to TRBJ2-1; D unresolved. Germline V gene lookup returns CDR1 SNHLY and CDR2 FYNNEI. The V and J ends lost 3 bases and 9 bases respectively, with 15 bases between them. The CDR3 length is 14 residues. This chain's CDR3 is CASSEMRLGTEQFF. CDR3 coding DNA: TGTGCCAGCAGTGAGATGCGCCTGGGTACTGAGCAGTTCTTC. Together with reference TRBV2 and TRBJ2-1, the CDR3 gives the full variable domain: EPEVTQTPSHQVTQMGQEVILRCVPISNHLYFYWYRQILGQKVEFLVSFYNNEISEKSEIFDDQFSVERPDGSNFTLKIRSTKLEDSAMYFCASSEMRLGTEQFFGPGTRLTVL.

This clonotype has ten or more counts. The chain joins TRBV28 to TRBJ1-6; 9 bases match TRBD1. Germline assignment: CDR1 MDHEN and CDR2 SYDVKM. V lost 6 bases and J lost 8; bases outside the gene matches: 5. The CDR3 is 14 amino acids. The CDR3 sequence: CASRWTGDYSPLHF. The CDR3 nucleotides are TGTGCCAGCAGGTGGACAGGGGATTATTCACCCCTCCACTTT.

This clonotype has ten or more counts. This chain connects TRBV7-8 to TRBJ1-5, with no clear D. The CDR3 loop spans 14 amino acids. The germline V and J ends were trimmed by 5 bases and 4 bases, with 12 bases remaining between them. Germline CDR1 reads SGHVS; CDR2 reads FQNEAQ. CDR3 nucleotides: TGTGCCAGCAGCCCGGACGGACGGAATCAGCCCCAGCATTTT. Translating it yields CASSPDGRNQPQHF.

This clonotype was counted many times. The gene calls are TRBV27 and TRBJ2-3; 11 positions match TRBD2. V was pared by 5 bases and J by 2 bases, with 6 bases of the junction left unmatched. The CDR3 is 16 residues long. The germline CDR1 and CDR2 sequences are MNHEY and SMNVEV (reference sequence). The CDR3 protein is CASSPLAGGLTDTQYF. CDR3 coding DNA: TGTGCCAGCAGTCCCTTAGCGGGAGGGCTCACAGATACGCAGTATTTT.

The CDR3 DNA sequence: TGTGCCAGCAGGACTAGAAGCTCCTACGAGCAGTACTTC. It is translated as CASRTRSSYEQYF. V and J are TRBV11-2 and TRBJ2-7; D is possibly TRBD2 (6 bases). Germline-derived CDR1 and CDR2 are SGHAT and FQNNGV. Trimming stripped 6 bases from V and 0 bases from J, with 9 bases between. CDR3 length: 13 amino acids.

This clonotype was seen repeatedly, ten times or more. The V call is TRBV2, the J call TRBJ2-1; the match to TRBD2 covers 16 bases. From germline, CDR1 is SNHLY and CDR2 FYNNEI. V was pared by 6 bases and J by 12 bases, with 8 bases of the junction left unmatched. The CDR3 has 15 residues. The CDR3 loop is CASSPGLAGGAVQFF. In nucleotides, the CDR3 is TGTGCCAGCAGCCCGGGACTAGCGGGAGGGGCGGTGCAGTTCTTC.

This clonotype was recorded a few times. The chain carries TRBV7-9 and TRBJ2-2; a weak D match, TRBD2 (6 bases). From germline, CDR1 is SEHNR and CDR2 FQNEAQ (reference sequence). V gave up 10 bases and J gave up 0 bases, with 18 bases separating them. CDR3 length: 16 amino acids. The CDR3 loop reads CAMPVSRTTNTGELFF. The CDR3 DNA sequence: TGTGCCATGCCGGTGTCGAGGACTACGAACACCGGGGAGCTGTTTTTT. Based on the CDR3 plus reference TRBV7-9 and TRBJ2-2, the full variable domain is DTGVSQNPRHKITKRGQNVTFRCDPISEHNRLYWYRQTLGQGPEFLTYFQNEAQLEKSRLLSDRFSAERPKGSFSTLEIQRTEQGDSAMYLCAMPVSRTTNTGELFFGEGSRLTVL.

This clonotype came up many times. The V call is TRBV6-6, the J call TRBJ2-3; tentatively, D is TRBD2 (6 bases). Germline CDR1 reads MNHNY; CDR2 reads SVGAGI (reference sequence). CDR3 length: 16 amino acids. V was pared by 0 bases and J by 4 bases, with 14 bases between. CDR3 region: CASSYSRETVADTQYF. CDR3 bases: TGTGCCAGCAGTTACTCTCGGGAGACGGTCGCAGATACGCAGTATTTT.

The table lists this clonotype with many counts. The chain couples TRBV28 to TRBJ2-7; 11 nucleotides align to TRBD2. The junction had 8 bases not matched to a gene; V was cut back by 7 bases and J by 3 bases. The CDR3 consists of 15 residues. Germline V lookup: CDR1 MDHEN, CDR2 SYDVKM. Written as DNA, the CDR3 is TGTGCCAGCATTCCAGGACTAGCGGGCGTCTACGAGCAGTACTTC. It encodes CASIPGLAGVYEQYF. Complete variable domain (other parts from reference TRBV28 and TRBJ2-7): DVKVTQSSRYLVKRTGEKVFLECVQDMDHENMFWYRQDPGLGLRLIYFSYDVKMKEKGDIPEGYSVSREKKERFSLILESASTNQTSMYLCASIPGLAGVYEQYFGPGTRLTVT.

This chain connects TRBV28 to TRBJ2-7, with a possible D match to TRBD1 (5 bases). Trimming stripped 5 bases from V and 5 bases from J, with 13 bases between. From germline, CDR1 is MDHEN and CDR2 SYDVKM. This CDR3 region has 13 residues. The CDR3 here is CASSLIRAHEQYF. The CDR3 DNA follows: TGTGCCAGCAGTCTCATCAGGGCCCACGAGCAGTACTTC.

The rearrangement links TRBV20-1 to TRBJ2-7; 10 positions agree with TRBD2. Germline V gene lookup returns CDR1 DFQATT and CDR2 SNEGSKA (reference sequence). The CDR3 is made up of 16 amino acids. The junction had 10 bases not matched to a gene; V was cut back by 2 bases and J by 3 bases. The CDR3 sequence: CSARPPEGLAVYEQYF. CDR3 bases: TGCAGTGCTAGACCCCCGGAAGGACTAGCGGTCTACGAGCAGTACTTC.

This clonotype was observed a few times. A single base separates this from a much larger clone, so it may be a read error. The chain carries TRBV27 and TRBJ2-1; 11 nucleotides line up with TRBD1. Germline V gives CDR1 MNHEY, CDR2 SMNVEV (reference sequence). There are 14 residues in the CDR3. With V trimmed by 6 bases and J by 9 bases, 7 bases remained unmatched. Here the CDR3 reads CASRWGQGVREQFF. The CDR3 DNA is TGTGCCAGCAGATGGGGACAGGGGGTTCGTGAGCAGTTCTTC.

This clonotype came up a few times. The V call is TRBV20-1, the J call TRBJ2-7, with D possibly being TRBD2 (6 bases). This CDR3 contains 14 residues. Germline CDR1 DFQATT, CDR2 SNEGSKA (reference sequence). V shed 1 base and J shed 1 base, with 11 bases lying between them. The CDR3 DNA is TGCAGTGCTAGAGGGGCTAGCGAGTCCTACGAGCAGTACTTC. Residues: CSARGASESYEQYF.